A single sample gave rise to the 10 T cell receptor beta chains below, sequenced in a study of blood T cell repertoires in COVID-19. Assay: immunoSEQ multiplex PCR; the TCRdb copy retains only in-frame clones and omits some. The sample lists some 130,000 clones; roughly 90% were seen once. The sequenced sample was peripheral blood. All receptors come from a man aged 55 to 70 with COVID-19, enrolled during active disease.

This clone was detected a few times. The CDR3 here is CASYPLSGQGASSPLHF. In DNA, the CDR3 is TGTGCCAGCTATCCCCTATCAGGACAGGGGGCGTCTTCACCCCTCCACTTT. The chain couples TRBV28 to TRBJ1-6, with 11 nucleotides matching TRBD1. Germline lookup yields CDR1 MDHEN and CDR2 SYDVKM. V dropped 8 bases and J dropped 9; count of bases not matched to a gene: 15. There are 17 residues in the CDR3.

CDR3 sequence (DNA): TGTGCCAGTAGTGTTCAAAGCGGGGGCCTCTCCTACAATGAGCAGTTCTTC. It encodes CASSVQSGGLSYNEQFF. The rearrangement links TRBV19 to TRBJ2-1; 8 bases are shared with TRBD2. Trimming cost V 5 bases and J 0 bases; bases outside gene matches: 9. CDR1 LNHDA and CDR2 SQIVND come from the germline V gene (reference sequence). CDR3 size: 17 residues.

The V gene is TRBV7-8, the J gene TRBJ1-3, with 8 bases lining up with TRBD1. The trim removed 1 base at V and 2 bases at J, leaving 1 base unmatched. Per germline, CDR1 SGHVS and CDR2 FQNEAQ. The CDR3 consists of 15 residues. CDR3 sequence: CASSLVRGPGNTIYF. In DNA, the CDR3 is TGTGCCAGCAGCTTAGTCAGGGGGCCTGGAAACACCATATATTTT.

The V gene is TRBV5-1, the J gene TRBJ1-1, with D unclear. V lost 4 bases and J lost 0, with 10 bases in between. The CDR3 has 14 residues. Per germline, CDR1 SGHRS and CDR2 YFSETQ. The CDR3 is CASSATGLNTEAFF. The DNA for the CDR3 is TGCGCCAGCAGCGCCACGGGTTTGAACACTGAAGCTTTCTTT.

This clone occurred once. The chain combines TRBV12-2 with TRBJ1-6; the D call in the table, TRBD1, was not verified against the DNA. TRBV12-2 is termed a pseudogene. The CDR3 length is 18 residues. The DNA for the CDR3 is TGTGCAAGTCGCTTAGCGCGGAACAGGAGCTCCTATAATTCACCCCTCCACTTT. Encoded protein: CASRLARNRSSYNSPLHF.

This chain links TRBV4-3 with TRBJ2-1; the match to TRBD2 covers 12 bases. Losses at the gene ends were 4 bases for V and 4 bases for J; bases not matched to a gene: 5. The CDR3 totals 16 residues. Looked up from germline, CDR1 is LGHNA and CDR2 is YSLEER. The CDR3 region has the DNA TGCGCCAGCAGCCGAGACCTAGCGGGGGGGTACAATGAGCAGTTCTTC. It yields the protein CASSRDLAGGYNEQFF.

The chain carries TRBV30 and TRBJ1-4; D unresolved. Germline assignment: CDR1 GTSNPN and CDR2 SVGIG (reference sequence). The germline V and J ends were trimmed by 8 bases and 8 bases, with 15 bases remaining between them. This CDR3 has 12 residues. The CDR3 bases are TGTGCCGGGCAGACGATTCCCGAAAAACTGTTTTTT. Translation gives CAGQTIPEKLFF.

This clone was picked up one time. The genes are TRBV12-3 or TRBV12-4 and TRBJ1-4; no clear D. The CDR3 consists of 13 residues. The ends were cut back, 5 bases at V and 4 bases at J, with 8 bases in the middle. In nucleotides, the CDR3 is TGTGCCAGCAGTCGGAGCCTTAATGAAAAACTGTTTTTT. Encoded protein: CASSRSLNEKLFF.

The CDR3 loop is CASSQELWTEGAHTIYF. The CDR3 nucleotides are TGCGCCAGCAGCCAAGAGTTATGGACCGAAGGGGCACACACCATATATTTT. J is TRBJ1-3 and V is TRBV4-3; TRBD1 might be the D (5 bases). Germline-derived CDR1 and CDR2 are LGHNA and YSLEER. V was pared by 0 bases and J by 8 bases, with 20 bases between. The CDR3 has 17 amino acids.

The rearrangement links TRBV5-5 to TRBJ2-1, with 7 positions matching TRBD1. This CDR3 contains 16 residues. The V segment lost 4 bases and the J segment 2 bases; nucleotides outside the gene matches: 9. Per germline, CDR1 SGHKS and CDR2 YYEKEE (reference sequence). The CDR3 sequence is CASSETGSRAYNEQFF. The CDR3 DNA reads TGTGCCAGCAGCGAGACAGGGTCCCGGGCCTACAATGAGCAGTTCTTC.